This TCR beta chain was obtained from a study of T-cell reconstitution after alpha-beta-depleted transplantation in children. The CDR3 contains 15 residues. With V trimmed by 4 bases and J by 0 bases, 9 bases remained unmatched. Germline CDR1 and CDR2: DFQATT and SNEGSKA (reference sequence). The library targeted TCRbeta and was prepared with unique molecular identifiers. From the PCR reads, TCRdb called clonotypes with MiXCR, one entry per CDR3 protein. Counted here are around 500,000 distinct CDR3 sequences, roughly 23% occurring once; the ten biggest clones make up about 14%. This chain links TRBV20-1 with TRBJ2-7; 7 bases are a match to TRBD1. The sample consisted of PBMCs, mostly from graft donor cells, taken 360 days after TCRalphabeta/CD19-depleted stem cell transplant. The receptor comes from a boy in the first two years of life who had a stem cell transplant for acute myeloid leukemia, so the T cells may come from the graft donor. The CDR3: CSAKKTGVASYEQYF. The DNA of the CDR3 is TGCAGTGCTAAGAAAACAGGGGTGGCCTCCTACGAGCAGTACTTC.